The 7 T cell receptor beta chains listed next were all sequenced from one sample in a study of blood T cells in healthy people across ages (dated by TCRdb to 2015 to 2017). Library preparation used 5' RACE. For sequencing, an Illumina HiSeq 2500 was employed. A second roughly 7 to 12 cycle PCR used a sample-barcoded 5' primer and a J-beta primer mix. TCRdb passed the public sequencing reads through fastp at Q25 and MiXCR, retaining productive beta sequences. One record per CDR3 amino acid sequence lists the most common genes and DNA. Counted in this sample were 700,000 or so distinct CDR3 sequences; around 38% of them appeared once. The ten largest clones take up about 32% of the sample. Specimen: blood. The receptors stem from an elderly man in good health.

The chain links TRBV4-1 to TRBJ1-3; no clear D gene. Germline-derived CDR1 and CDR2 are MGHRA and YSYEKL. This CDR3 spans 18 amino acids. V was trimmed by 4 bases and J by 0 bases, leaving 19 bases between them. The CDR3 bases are TGCGCCAGCAGCCCACCCTTTCAGACGGAGCACTCTGGAAACACCATATATTTT. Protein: CASSPPFQTEHSGNTIYF.

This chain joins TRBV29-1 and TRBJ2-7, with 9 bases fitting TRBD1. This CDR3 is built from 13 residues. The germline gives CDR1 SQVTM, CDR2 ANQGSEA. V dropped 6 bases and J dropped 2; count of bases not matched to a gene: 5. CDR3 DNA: TGCAGCGTAACCGGGACAGGGACCTACGAGCAGTACTTC. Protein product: CSVTGTGTYEQYF.

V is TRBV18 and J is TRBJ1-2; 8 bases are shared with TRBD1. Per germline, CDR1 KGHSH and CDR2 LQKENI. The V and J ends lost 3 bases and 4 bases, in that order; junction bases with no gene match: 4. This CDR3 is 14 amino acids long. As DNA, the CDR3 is TGTGCCAGCTCACCGGACAGGGTGACCTATGGCTACACCTTC. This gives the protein CASSPDRVTYGYTF.

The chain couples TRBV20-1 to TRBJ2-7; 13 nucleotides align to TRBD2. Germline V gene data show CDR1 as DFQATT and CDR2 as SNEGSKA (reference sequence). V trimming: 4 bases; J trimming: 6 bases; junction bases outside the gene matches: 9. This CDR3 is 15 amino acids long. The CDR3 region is CSATPLAGGGSEQYF. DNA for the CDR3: TGCAGTGCTACGCCACTAGCGGGAGGGGGAAGCGAGCAGTACTTC.

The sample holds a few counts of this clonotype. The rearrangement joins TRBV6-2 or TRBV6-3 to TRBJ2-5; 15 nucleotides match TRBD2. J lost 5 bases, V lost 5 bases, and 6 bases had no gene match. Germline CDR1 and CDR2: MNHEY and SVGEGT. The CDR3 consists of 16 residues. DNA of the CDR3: TGTGCCAGCAGTCCAGGACTAGCGGGAGGGTCCGAGACCCAGTACTTC. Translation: CASSPGLAGGSETQYF.

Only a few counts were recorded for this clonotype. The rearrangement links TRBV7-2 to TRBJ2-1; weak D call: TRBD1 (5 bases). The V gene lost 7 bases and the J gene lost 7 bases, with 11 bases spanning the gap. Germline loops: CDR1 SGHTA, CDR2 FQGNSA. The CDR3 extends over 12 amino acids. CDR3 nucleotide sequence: TGTGCCAGCACATTAGGGGTGAATGAGCAGTTCTTC. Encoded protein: CASTLGVNEQFF.

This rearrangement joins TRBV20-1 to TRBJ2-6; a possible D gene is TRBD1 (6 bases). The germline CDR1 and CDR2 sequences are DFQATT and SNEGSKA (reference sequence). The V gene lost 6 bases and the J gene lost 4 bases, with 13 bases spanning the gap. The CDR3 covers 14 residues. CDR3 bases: TGCAGTGCCAACAGGGCAGAAGGGGCCAACGTCCTGACTTTC. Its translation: CSANRAEGANVLTF.